The rows below give T cell receptor beta chains drawn from one sample of a study of blood T cell repertoires in COVID-19. This table comes from immunoSEQ multiplex PCR, and its TCRdb copy is limited to in-frame clones, with some not included. This sample has about 74,000 clones, with around 90% found just once. Material: peripheral blood. These receptors originate from a woman aged 80 or over with active or convalescent COVID-19. Both conserved end residues are part of each CDR3. The D gene is left open where the match is weak. Clone size is shown for a subset of rows, as once, few, many or a class of expanded clone.

>TRBD1|-|TRBJ2-7|TRBV6-6
CASSSTDRGIEQYF
TGTGCCAGCAGTTCGACGGACAGGGGGATCGAGCAGTACTTC
>-|-|TRBJ1-2|TRBV5-1
CASSLAGAHGYTF
TGCGCCAGCAGCTTGGCAGGGGCTCATGGCTACACCTTC
>-|-|TRBJ1-3|TRBV5-1
CASSTSGSFSGNTIYF
TGCGCCAGCAGCACGTCGGGATCCTTCTCTGGAAACACCATATATTTT
>TRBD1|-|TRBJ1-1|TRBV2
CASSEDPGQGLLTEAFF
TGTGCCAGCAGTGAAGACCCCGGACAGGGACTTTTGACTGAAGCTTTCTTT
>TRBD1|-|TRBJ1-4|TRBV7-9
CASSEGTANEKLFF
TGTGCCAGCAGCGAAGGGACAGCGAATGAAAAACTGTTTTTT
>TRBD1|few|TRBJ1-2|TRBV5-8
CASSPRPVGTGTNYGYTF
TGTGCCAGCAGTCCACGACCAGTAGGGACAGGCACTAACTATGGCTACACCTTC
>TRBD1|-|TRBJ2-3|TRBV23-1
CASSQSRGRGTTDTQYF
TGCGCCAGCAGTCAATCAAGGGGCAGGGGGACCACAGATACGCAGTATTTT
>TRBD2|-|TRBJ2-5|TRBV14
CASSQGLTSGGETQYF
TGTGCCAGCAGCCAAGGCCTCACTAGCGGGGGGGAGACCCAGTACTTC
>TRBD1|-|TRBJ1-2|TRBV12-3/TRBV12-4
CASSRTGVAGYTF
TGTGCCAGCAGTCGTACAGGGGTAGCTGGCTACACCTTC
>TRBD1|few|TRBJ2-7|TRBV19
CASNDPGQGAYEQYF
TGTGCCAGTAATGATCCGGGACAGGGGGCATACGAGCAGTACTTC
>TRBD1|-|TRBJ2-1|TRBV9
CASSAYLGTDNEQFF
TGTGCCAGCAGCGCCTACCTAGGGACAGACAATGAGCAGTTCTTC
>-|-|TRBJ2-1|TRBV9
CASSVATRDLGHNEQFF
TGTGCCAGCAGCGTAGCCACCCGGGACTTGGGGCACAATGAGCAGTTCTTC
>-|-|TRBJ2-3|TRBV2
CASSQGLFTDTQYF
TGTGCCAGCAGCCAAGGACTTTTCACAGATACGCAGTATTTT
>TRBD2|-|TRBJ2-1|TRBV5-1
CASSLVLAEPYNEQFF
TGCGCCAGCAGCTTGGTACTAGCGGAGCCCTACAATGAGCAGTTCTTC
>TRBD1|once|TRBJ1-2|TRBV9
CASSEGASANYGYTF
TGTGCCAGCTCCGAGGGGGCCAGTGCGAACTATGGCTACACCTTC
>-|few|TRBJ2-3|TRBV3-1/TRBV3-2
CASSPRRKTGSTDTQYF
TGTGCCAGCAGCCCAAGAAGGAAGACAGGAAGCACAGATACGCAGTATTTT